Listed below are T cell receptor beta chains from one sample, sequenced in a study of long-term antiretroviral therapy in people with HIV. Sequencing was performed with immunoSEQ multiplex PCR; in TCRdb, only in-frame clones are kept and a portion is missing. Altogether over 15,000 clones are present, just over 75% being singletons, with the ten largest covering roughly 23%. Sequenced here: unsorted PBMCs, sampled 2.1 years after starting antiretroviral therapy. The receptors derive from a man aged 40-49 years with HIV. Both conserved end residues are trimmed from each CDR3. Rows give clone size only sometimes, using once, few, many, or a class for an expanded clone.

size	V	CDR3
-	TRBV18	ASSPQRADRENQPQH
-	TRBV30	AWSVLGDTQY
-	TRBV6-1	ASSDRGQGGGTEAF
-	TRBV5-1	ASSLDPTGARNEQF
medium-sized	TRBV19	ASSIRQGVYEQY
few	TRBV27	ASSYTPSGNTIY
-	TRBV11-2	ASSRSSGTGNTEAF
-	TRBV30	AWTSGTEAF
-	TRBV6-6	ASIQTGGKDGELF
few	TRBV7-9	ASSFNSRGYT
-	TRBV10-1	ASSEFRSSYEQY
-	TRBV30	AWSSGQGNQPQH
-	TRBV6-5	ASSYSHRGMGYEQY
-	TRBV4-1	ASSWAPDTQY
-	TRBV5-6	ASSFPGQGAVGYT
once	TRBV7-9	ASSSGGTEAF
once	TRBV7-9	ASSLSSNTEAF
-	TRBV5-1	ASSAGLAFEQY
-	TRBV7-9	ASSLGGGLYGYT
-	TRBV2	ASSEGSSYEQY